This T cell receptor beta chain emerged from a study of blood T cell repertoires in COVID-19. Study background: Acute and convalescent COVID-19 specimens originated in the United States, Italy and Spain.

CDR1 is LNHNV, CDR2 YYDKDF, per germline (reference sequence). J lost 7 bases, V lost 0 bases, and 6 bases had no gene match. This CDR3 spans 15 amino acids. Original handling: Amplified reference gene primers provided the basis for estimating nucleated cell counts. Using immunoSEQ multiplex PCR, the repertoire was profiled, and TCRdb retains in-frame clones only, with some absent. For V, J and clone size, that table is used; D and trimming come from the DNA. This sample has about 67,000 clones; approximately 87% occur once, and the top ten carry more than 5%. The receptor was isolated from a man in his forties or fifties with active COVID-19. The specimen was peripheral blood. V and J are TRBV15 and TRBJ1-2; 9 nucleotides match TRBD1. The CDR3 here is CATSREITGGSGYTF. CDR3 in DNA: TGTGCCACCAGCAGAGAAATAACAGGGGGCAGTGGCTACACCTTC.